Listed here are 5 T cell receptor beta chains from one sample, sequenced in a study of blood T cell repertoires in COVID-19. Clones were sequenced by immunoSEQ multiplex PCR, and TCRdb holds only the in-frame ones, with some missing. The sample has about 240,000 clones, about 83% seen once. Sequencing input: PBMCs or T cells enriched from blood (not recorded which). Receptors originate from a woman in her forties who had been exposed to COVID-19.

The chain joins TRBV6-1 to TRBJ1-1; D perhaps matches TRBD1 (5 bases). V was pared by 3 bases and J by 6 bases, with 20 bases between. CDR1 and CDR2 (germline): MNHNS, SASEGT. This CDR3 is built from 16 residues. The CDR3 region has the DNA TGTGCCAGCAGTGAGGGGGGGACGAGTTGGTGGGCTGAAGCTTTCTTT. It specifies CASSEGGTSWWAEAFF.

This chain uses TRBV6-5 with TRBJ1-1; tentatively, D is TRBD1 (6 bases). The V end lost 2 bases, the J end lost 1 base, and 14 bases lay between the germline ends. The germline CDR1 and CDR2 sequences are MNHEY and SVGAGI. The CDR3 covers 16 residues. The DNA of the CDR3 is TGTGCCAGCAGTTACGGGGCAGGGACACAGAACACTGAAGCTTTCTTT. Translating it yields CASSYGAGTQNTEAFF.

This clone was detected only once. V gene TRBV5-1 combines with J gene TRBJ2-1; TRBD2 aligns across 8 bases. The CDR3 runs 15 residues. The V gene's germline CDR1 is SGHRS and CDR2 YFSETQ. Trimming removed 4 bases from V and 0 bases from J; junction bases left unmatched: 3. CDR3 region: CASSAGGSSYNEQFF. The CDR3 DNA sequence: TGCGCCAGCAGCGCGGGGGGCAGCTCCTACAATGAGCAGTTCTTC. The full variable domain, its missing parts supplied by reference TRBV5-1 and TRBJ2-1, is KAGVTQTPRYLIKTRGQQVTLSCSPISGHRSVSWYQQTPGQGLQFLFEYFSETQRNKGNFPGRFSGRQFSNSRSEMNVSTLELGDSALYLCASSAGGSSYNEQFFGPGTRLTVL.

The rearrangement links TRBV4-2 to TRBJ1-4, with D maybe TRBD1 (6 bases). The V gene lost 1 base and the J gene lost 5 bases, with 17 bases spanning the gap. CDR1 and CDR2 from the germline V gene are LGHNA and YNFKEQ. CDR3 length: 17 residues. CDR3: CASSQAVSQGRNEKLFF. CDR3 DNA sequence: TGTGCCAGCAGCCAAGCGGTGTCTCAGGGGCGGAATGAAAAACTGTTTTTT.

The rearrangement links TRBV7-2 to TRBJ1-2; TRBD1 matches at 7 bases. CDR1 and CDR2 (germline): SGHTA, FQGNSA. The CDR3 spans 15 residues. V dropped 5 bases and J dropped 5; count of bases not matched to a gene: 11. CDR3: CASSLEGADIYGYTF. In nucleotides, the CDR3 is TGTGCCAGCAGCCTCGAGGGGGCAGACATTTATGGCTACACCTTC.